These 5 T cell receptor beta chains share one sample of origin, sequenced in a study of T cell responses to AZD1222 COVID-19 vaccine. Assay: immunoSEQ multiplex PCR; the TCRdb copy retains only in-frame clones and omits some. The table has 70,000 to 90,000 clones, roughly 85% seen once. The material sequenced was peripheral blood, taken 28 days after the second AZD1222 dose. The receptors were gathered from an adult who received the AZD1222 COVID-19 vaccine.

This chain joins TRBV7-2 and TRBJ2-7, with unresolved D. The ends were cut back, 3 bases at V and 7 bases at J, with 16 bases in the middle. The CDR3 totals 14 residues. Germline V gives CDR1 SGHTA, CDR2 FQGNSA. CDR3 residues: CASSFLQRIGEQYF. As DNA, the CDR3 is TGTGCCAGCAGCTTCCTACAGCGAATAGGGGAGCAGTACTTC.

This clone was seen only a few times. Here the CDR3 DNA reads TGCGCCAGCAGCCAAGCGTACAGGGATGGTCAGCCCCAGCATTTT. Translating it yields CASSQAYRDGQPQHF. The rearrangement links TRBV4-3 to TRBJ1-5; D might be TRBD1 (6 bases). The CDR3 contains 15 residues. V shed 1 base and J shed 6 bases, with 13 bases lying between them. Germline CDR1 reads LGHNA; CDR2 reads YSLEER.

The chain carries TRBV19 and TRBJ2-3; 9 nucleotides agree with TRBD1. This CDR3 spans 18 amino acids. Losses at the gene ends were 6 bases for V and 2 bases for J; bases not matched to a gene: 15. Germline CDR1 and CDR2: LNHDA and SQIVND (reference sequence). The CDR3 loop reads CASSPRRGQGGFTDTQYF. CDR3 DNA: TGTGCCAGTAGCCCGAGGAGGGGACAGGGTGGTTTCACAGATACGCAGTATTTT.

V is TRBV27 and J is TRBJ1-2, with 10 bases identical to TRBD1. The CDR3 runs to 14 residues. With V trimmed by 6 bases and J by 4 bases, 5 bases remained unmatched. Per the germline V gene, CDR1 is MNHEY and CDR2 is SMNVEV (reference sequence). The CDR3 nucleotides read TGTGCCAGCAGCGGGACAGGGGTTGGCTATGGCTACACCTTC. Its translation: CASSGTGVGYGYTF.

The chain employs TRBV7-8 and TRBJ2-7; D not certain. The CDR3 has 15 residues. Germline V CDR1 and CDR2: SGHVS, FQNEAQ. The V gene lost 1 base and the J gene lost 3 bases, with 13 bases spanning the gap. In nucleotides, the CDR3 is TGTGCCAGCAGCTTAGGGGCGGCGAAGGTCTACGAGCAGTACTTC. The encoded protein is CASSLGAAKVYEQYF.